This is a list of T cell receptor beta chains from one sample in a study of shared clonotypes between healthy human individuals. The protocol was immunoSEQ multiplex PCR, while the TCRdb copy is restricted to in-frame clones and leaves out a portion. Of roughly 500,000 clones detected, 75% to 85% appear once; the ten largest clones hold under 15%. Sequencing was done on a sample of PBMCs. All receptors derive from a woman aged 40 to 50 in good health. Some clones in this sample may be carry-over from other donors' samples. Each CDR3 is given with its conserved first and last residue. Each record gives: clone size, J gene, V gene, D gene, CDR3 DNA, CDR3 protein. The D gene is left open where the match is weak. Only part of the rows carry a size: once, few, many, or a class if the clone is expanded.

clone size: few; J gene: TRBJ2-7; V gene: TRBV7-2; D gene: TRBD2; CDR3 DNA: TGTGCCAGCAGCACCTCCGGGACTAGTAATTACGAGCAGTACTTC; CDR3 protein: CASSTSGTSNYEQYF
clone size: NA; J gene: TRBJ2-7; V gene: TRBV18; D gene: TRBD1; CDR3 DNA: TGTGCCAGCTCGCCGAACCCCGGGACAGGGGCCCTCGGGCAGTACTTC; CDR3 protein: CASSPNPGTGALGQYF
clone size: few; J gene: TRBJ2-5; V gene: TRBV6-5; D gene: TRBD2; CDR3 DNA: TGTGCCAGCAGATCACTAGCGGTACAAGAGACCCAGTACTTC; CDR3 protein: CASRSLAVQETQYF
clone size: few; J gene: TRBJ1-4; V gene: TRBV4-1; D gene: TRBD1; CDR3 DNA: TGCGCCAGCAGCCCTACCGCAGGGGGTGTAGAAAAACTGTTTTTT; CDR3 protein: CASSPTAGGVEKLFF
clone size: NA; J gene: TRBJ1-3; V gene: TRBV11-2; D gene: NA; CDR3 DNA: TGTGCCAGCAGCTTAGTGGGCAGCCTAGGAAACACCATATATTTT; CDR3 protein: CASSLVGSLGNTIYF
clone size: NA; J gene: TRBJ2-3; V gene: TRBV9; D gene: NA; CDR3 DNA: TGTGCCAGCAGCGTAGGCAGGTTAGGGTTCACAGATACGCAGTATTTT; CDR3 protein: CASSVGRLGFTDTQYF
clone size: NA; J gene: TRBJ1-4; V gene: TRBV30; D gene: NA; CDR3 DNA: TGTGCCTGGAGAGTTCCGGGACACCCGGCGGAAAAACTGTTTTTT; CDR3 protein: CAWRVPGHPAEKLFF
clone size: once; J gene: TRBJ2-1; V gene: TRBV4-1; D gene: TRBD2; CDR3 DNA: TGCGCCAGCAGCCACAGCATAGCGGGAGGGTACAATGAGCAGTTCTTC; CDR3 protein: CASSHSIAGGYNEQFF
clone size: NA; J gene: TRBJ2-1; V gene: TRBV30; D gene: NA; CDR3 DNA: TGTGCCTGGAGTTCCAGCGGCAATGAGCAGTTCTTC; CDR3 protein: CAWSSSGNEQFF
clone size: NA; J gene: TRBJ1-5; V gene: TRBV13; D gene: TRBD1; CDR3 DNA: TGTGCCAGCAGCTTAGGGGGGACAGTAAATCAGCCCCAGCATTTT; CDR3 protein: CASSLGGTVNQPQHF
clone size: NA; J gene: TRBJ1-2; V gene: TRBV30; D gene: NA; CDR3 DNA: TGTGCCTGGAGTGTTGGGGGGTATGGCTACACCTTC; CDR3 protein: CAWSVGGYGYTF
clone size: NA; J gene: TRBJ2-5; V gene: TRBV6-6; D gene: NA; CDR3 DNA: TGTGCCAGCAGCGGATTGGGGGGCGGGGAGACCCAGTACTTC; CDR3 protein: CASSGLGGGETQYF
clone size: NA; J gene: TRBJ1-4; V gene: TRBV28; D gene: NA; CDR3 DNA: TGTGCCAGCAGTCCCGCTGGTACTAATGAAAAACTGTTTTTT; CDR3 protein: CASSPAGTNEKLFF
clone size: NA; J gene: TRBJ2-5; V gene: TRBV29-1; D gene: NA; CDR3 DNA: TGCAGCGTTGAAGTGGGGCAGGGAGTGGAGACCCAGTACTTC; CDR3 protein: CSVEVGQGVETQYF
clone size: few; J gene: TRBJ1-1; V gene: TRBV6-6; D gene: NA; CDR3 DNA: TGTGCCAGCAGTCCACCCTCGAACACTGAAGCTTTCTTT; CDR3 protein: CASSPPSNTEAFF
clone size: NA; J gene: TRBJ1-2; V gene: TRBV18; D gene: NA; CDR3 DNA: TGTGCCAGCTCACCCCTTAATGACGGGGGGCTCTATGGCTACACCTTC; CDR3 protein: CASSPLNDGGLYGYTF
clone size: once; J gene: TRBJ2-1; V gene: TRBV4-3; D gene: NA; CDR3 DNA: TGCGCCAGCAGCCGAGGACTGGGGGACTACAATGAGCAGTTCTTC; CDR3 protein: CASSRGLGDYNEQFF